This T cell receptor beta chain was captured in a study of beta chain features in type 1 diabetes. Sequencing targeted expressed TCRB transcripts, as all isolated RNA had been reverse transcribed. Sequenced by immunoSEQ multiplex PCR; TCRdb stores in-frame clones only, minus some. The profile shows 600,000 to 650,000 clones, roughly 16% of them singletons. Turning to this clone: Its antigen is as yet unknown.

The authors took one heparinised blood draw, averaging roughly 100 mL, from each donor. CDR1 and CDR2 from the germline V gene are SQVTM and ANQGSEA. V lost 6 bases and J 3 bases, leaving 17 bases between the germline ends. This CDR3 has 14 amino acids. Study-wide results and caveats: Healthy donors had naive, central memory and Treg TCRB repertoires that appeared less similar than those seen among patients.

V usage is TRBV29-1 and J usage is TRBJ1-1, with D possibly TRBD1 on 6 matching bases. The receptor was isolated from a man between 18 and 29 years old in good health. The sample comprised naive CD4+ T cells from blood. Written as DNA, the CDR3 is TGCAGCGTGAGGGGGGCGCCATCGGACACTGAAGCTTTCTTT. It translates to CSVRGAPSDTEAFF.